The 26 T cell receptor beta chains reported below all come from one sample, sequenced in a study of beta chain features in type 1 diabetes. The authors reverse transcribed all of the isolated RNA, so sequencing captured expressed TCRB transcripts. Libraries were prepared by immunoSEQ multiplex PCR; TCRdb keeps only in-frame clonotypes and omits some of them. The sample consists of 300,000 to 400,000 clones, around 10% of them appearing once. What was sequenced was naive CD4+ T cells from blood. The receptor set was obtained from a woman younger than 45 in good health.

V gene TRBV27 combines with J gene TRBJ2-7; 7 bases map to TRBD1. CDR1 and CDR2 from the germline V gene are MNHEY and SMNVEV (reference sequence). CDR3 length: 18 residues. With 4 bases clipped from V and 3 bases from J, the junction kept 18 bases outside the gene matches. CDR3 residues: CASSWGWNPGTELYEQYF. The CDR3 DNA reads TGTGCCAGCAGTTGGGGGTGGAATCCCGGGACAGAGCTCTACGAGCAGTACTTC.

This clone turned up a few times. J is TRBJ2-7 and V is TRBV9; 9 positions match TRBD2. Germline CDR1 SGDLS, CDR2 YYNGEE. Losses at the gene ends were 2 bases for V and 4 bases for J; bases not matched to a gene: 7. There are 15 residues in the CDR3. CDR3 protein: CASSVSGRSEYEQYF. CDR3 coding DNA: TGTGCCAGCAGCGTCAGCGGGAGGTCCGAATACGAGCAGTACTTC.

This clone was observed a handful of times. This chain connects TRBV19 to TRBJ2-6; 11 nucleotides align to TRBD1. Per the germline V gene, CDR1 is LNHDA and CDR2 is SQIVND (reference sequence). The trim removed 5 bases at V and 4 bases at J, leaving 7 bases unmatched. CDR3 length equals 17 residues. CDR3 in amino acids: CASSRGQGVSGANVLTF. In DNA, the CDR3 is TGTGCCAGTAGTCGGGGACAGGGGGTTAGCGGGGCCAACGTCCTGACTTTC.

This clone was seen a few times. CDR3 in DNA: TGTGCCAGCAGCTTAGGGACAGGGGAGAGGTACTTC. It is translated as CASSLGTGERYF. This sequence joins TRBV11-2 and TRBJ2-4, with 9 bases lining up with TRBD1. The CDR3 consists of 12 residues. CDR1 is SGHAT and CDR2 is FQNNGV in the germline V gene. The junction had 4 bases not matched to a gene; V was cut back by 1 base and J by 15 bases.

This clone occurred a few times. The chain carries TRBV29-1 and TRBJ1-1, with 7 positions matching TRBD1. With V trimmed by 5 bases and J by 2 bases, 5 bases remained unmatched. The CDR3 runs to 13 residues. CDR1 and CDR2 (germline): SQVTM, ANQGSEA. This CDR3 reads CSVLTGTNTEAFF. In DNA, the CDR3 is TGCAGCGTTCTGACAGGGACAAACACTGAAGCTTTCTTT.

The V call is TRBV27, the J call TRBJ2-1; 12 bases align to TRBD2. CDR3 size: 15 residues. Per the germline V gene, CDR1 is MNHEY and CDR2 is SMNVEV (reference sequence). The V and J ends lost 1 base and 8 bases, in that order; junction bases with no gene match: 3. The CDR3 here is CASSLFRLAGDEQFF. CDR3 nucleotide sequence: TGTGCCAGCAGTTTATTCCGACTAGCGGGAGATGAGCAGTTCTTC.

The chain links TRBV2 to TRBJ2-1; 9 bases fit TRBD2. In germline, CDR1 is SNHLY, CDR2 FYNNEI. This CDR3 comprises 14 residues. V dropped 5 bases and J dropped 9; count of bases not matched to a gene: 8. CDR3 coding DNA: TGTGCCAGCAGTTTCGCGGGAGGGCCGGTTGAGCAGTTCTTC. Encoded protein: CASSFAGGPVEQFF.

This clone was found a few times. The rearrangement links TRBV30 to TRBJ2-7, with a tentative D call TRBD1 (5 bases). V lost 0 bases to trimming and J lost 7 bases, with 7 bases between them. Germline CDR1 is GTSNPN and CDR2 is SVGIG (reference sequence). CDR3 length: 11 amino acids. CDR3 in amino acids: CAWSVGAEQYF. In DNA, the CDR3 is TGTGCCTGGAGTGTAGGGGCTGAGCAGTACTTC.

This clone was counted only a few times. The V call is TRBV29-1, the J call TRBJ2-2, with 12 bases matching TRBD2. V trimming: 4 bases; J trimming: 6 bases; junction bases outside the gene matches: 3. Looked up from germline, CDR1 is SQVTM and CDR2 is ANQGSEA. The CDR3 runs 14 residues. CDR3 sequence reads: CSVVLAGGPGELFF. In DNA, the CDR3 is TGCAGCGTTGTTCTAGCGGGAGGGCCCGGGGAGCTGTTTTTT.

This clone was seen a handful of times. The chain links TRBV30 to TRBJ2-6; weak D call: TRBD1 (5 bases). This CDR3 contains 16 residues. The ends were cut back, 0 bases at V and 2 bases at J, with 11 bases in the middle. Per germline, CDR1 GTSNPN and CDR2 SVGIG (reference sequence). The CDR3 protein is CAWSVKGPPGANVLTF. CDR3 nucleotide sequence: TGTGCCTGGAGTGTAAAGGGGCCTCCTGGGGCCAACGTCCTGACTTTC. The full variable domain, in which reference TRBV30 and TRBJ2-6 provide the parts outside the CDR3, is SQTIHQWPATLVQPVGSPLSLECTVEGTSNPNLYWYRQAAGRGLQLLFYSVGIGQISSEVPQNLSASRPQDRQFILSSKKLLLSDSGFYLCAWSVKGPPGANVLTFGAGSRLTVL.

This clone came up a few times. The chain joins TRBV12-5 to TRBJ1-1, with D uncertain. CDR3 size: 13 residues. V was pared by 6 bases and J by 3 bases, with 11 bases between. The germline gives CDR1 LGHNT, CDR2 FRNRAP. CDR3 sequence reads: CASGRPGHTEAFF. The CDR3 DNA reads as TGTGCTAGTGGAAGACCAGGTCACACTGAAGCTTTCTTT.

In this sample, this clone turned up a few times. The gene calls are TRBV27 and TRBJ2-2, with a possible D match to TRBD2 (7 bases). The ends were cut back, 5 bases at V and 5 bases at J, with 21 bases in the middle. The CDR3 length is 17 residues. Germline values: CDR1 MNHEY, CDR2 SMNVEV (reference sequence). Written as DNA, the CDR3 is TGTGCCAGCAGTCGAGTAGGGGGGGGCCCTGGGACCGGGGAGCTGTTTTTT. This translates into CASSRVGGGPGTGELFF.

The rearrangement uses TRBV18 and TRBJ2-1; TRBD2 aligns across 7 bases. The V and J ends lost 0 bases and 5 bases, in that order; junction bases with no gene match: 7. This CDR3 contains 16 residues. Germline V lookup: CDR1 KGHSH, CDR2 LQKENI. CDR3 residues: CASSPPFPSGDNEQFF. The CDR3, as DNA: TGTGCCAGCTCACCACCATTCCCTAGCGGTGACAATGAGCAGTTCTTC.

The chain joins TRBV4-2 to TRBJ2-3, with 13 bases identical to TRBD2. The CDR3 has 17 amino acids. After removal of 3 bases from V and 4 bases from J, the junction contained 7 bases not matched to a gene. Germline CDR1 LGHNA, CDR2 YNFKEQ. CDR3 loop: CASSQELAGGPSDTQYF. Written as DNA, the CDR3 is TGTGCCAGCAGCCAGGAACTAGCGGGAGGGCCCTCAGATACGCAGTATTTT.

The rearrangement joins TRBV13 to TRBJ2-5; 14 bases are a match to TRBD2. The CDR3 has 15 amino acids. Germline CDR1 is PRHDT and CDR2 is FYEKMQ (reference sequence). The V gene end was trimmed by 3 bases and the J gene end by 5 bases; junction bases not matched to a gene: 2. CDR3 region: CASSLTSGRGETQYF. The DNA for the CDR3 is TGTGCCAGCAGCTTGACTAGCGGGAGGGGCGAGACCCAGTACTTC.

This chain uses TRBV7-3 with TRBJ2-1, with D possibly matching TRBD1 (5 bases). The germline gives CDR1 SGHTA, CDR2 FQGTGA. The V and J ends lost 3 bases and 7 bases respectively, with 10 bases between them. This CDR3 is built from 13 residues. The CDR3 loop is CASSLVGVNEQFF. The CDR3 DNA follows: TGTGCCAGCAGCTTGGTAGGGGTGAATGAGCAGTTCTTC.

The V and J genes are TRBV21-1 and TRBJ2-3; TRBD1, the table's D call, lacks a check against the DNA. TRBV21-1 is a pseudogene. This CDR3 region has 12 residues. CDR3 DNA sequence: TGTGCCAGCAGGGGGCCCACAGATACGCAGTATTTT. Its protein is CASRGPTDTQYF.

This clone has a handful of counts. This sequence joins TRBV6-6 and TRBJ2-3; D may be TRBD2 (5 bases). This CDR3 spans 15 amino acids. From germline, CDR1 is MNHNY and CDR2 SVGAGI (reference sequence). The germline V and J ends were trimmed by 6 bases and 1 base, with 14 bases remaining between them. This CDR3 is CASREVGKRTDTQYF. CDR3 DNA sequence: TGTGCCAGCAGGGAGGTCGGGAAACGCACAGATACGCAGTATTTT.

The chain recombines TRBV25-1 with TRBJ2-1; TRBD2 matches 9 bases. Losses at the gene ends were 6 bases for V and 4 bases for J; bases not matched to a gene: 1. Germline assignment: CDR1 MGHDK and CDR2 SYGVNS. There are 13 residues in the CDR3. The CDR3 is CASRREGYNEQFF. The CDR3 DNA is TGTGCCAGCAGGCGGGAGGGTTACAATGAGCAGTTCTTC.

In its sample, this clone was seen a few times. Other DNA sequences from this sample encode an identical CDR3 as well. J is TRBJ2-1 and V is TRBV7-2, with 11 bases lining up with TRBD2. CDR1 is SGHTA, CDR2 FQGNSA, per germline. V dropped 4 bases and J dropped 4; count of bases not matched to a gene: 3. CDR3 length: 15 residues. CDR3 amino acids: CASSSTSGIYNEQFF. CDR3 coding DNA: TGTGCCAGCAGCTCGACTAGCGGGATTTACAATGAGCAGTTCTTC.

The J gene is TRBJ2-1, the V gene TRBV11-3; D is unresolved. The V and J ends lost 5 bases and 6 bases respectively, with 14 bases between them. Germline V gene sequence: CDR1 SGHNT, CDR2 YENEEA. There are 14 residues in the CDR3. The CDR3 nucleotides read TGTGCCAGCAGCCCGCGAGCAGGAACCAATGAGCAGTTCTTC. This encodes CASSPRAGTNEQFF. Complete variable domain (other parts from reference TRBV11-3 and TRBJ2-1): EAGVVQSPRYKIIEKKQPVAFWCNPISGHNTLYWYLQNLGQGPELLIRYENEEAVDDSQLPKDRFSAERLKGVDSTLKIQPAELGDSAVYLCASSPRAGTNEQFFGPGTRLTVL.

This sequence joins TRBV15 and TRBJ1-1; possibly TRBD1 for D (5 bases). The CDR3 runs to 13 residues. Trimming cost V 1 base and J 11 bases, with 14 bases left between them. Germline CDR1 LNHNV, CDR2 YYDKDF (reference sequence). The CDR3 region has the DNA TGTGCCACCAGCAGAGGGGGGGACGACGGGGCTTTCTTT. Its protein product is CATSRGGDDGAFF.

This clone appeared a few times. V gene TRBV18 combines with J gene TRBJ1-2, with 8 bases that match TRBD1. Germline CDR1 reads KGHSH; CDR2 reads LQKENI. The ends lost 3 bases at V and 3 bases at J; junction bases unmatched: 3. The CDR3 totals 14 residues. The DNA for the CDR3 is TGTGCCAGCTCACCTCAGGGGGCAGACTATGGCTACACCTTC. Translation: CASSPQGADYGYTF. Complete variable domain (other parts from reference TRBV18 and TRBJ1-2): NAGVMQNPRHLVRRRGQEARLRCSPMKGHSHVYWYRQLPEEGLKFMVYLQKENIIDESGMPKERFSAEFPKEGPSILRIQQVVRGDSAAYFCASSPQGADYGYTFGSGTRLTVV.

The chain has TRBV7-9 and TRBJ2-5, with 10 bases fitting TRBD1. The V gene end was trimmed by 7 bases and the J gene end by 4 bases; junction bases not matched to a gene: 9. Per germline, CDR1 SEHNR and CDR2 FQNEAQ (reference sequence). The CDR3 sequence is 15 residues long. In DNA form, the CDR3 reads TGTGCCAGCACCCCGGGACAGGGGTTTGGAGAGACCCAGTACTTC. Residues: CASTPGQGFGETQYF.

The V call is TRBV7-2, the J call TRBJ2-7; 11 positions agree with TRBD2. The CDR3 runs to 14 residues. Germline V gives CDR1 SGHTA, CDR2 FQGNSA. The V segment lost 5 bases and the J segment 5 bases; nucleotides outside the gene matches: 5. The CDR3 coding sequence is TGTGCCAGCAGCCCAGGGACTAGCGGTCACGAGCAGTACTTC. Translating gives CASSPGTSGHEQYF.

This clone has just a few counts. The chain has TRBV9 and TRBJ2-3, with 10 bases matching TRBD2. Per germline, CDR1 SGDLS and CDR2 YYNGEE. The CDR3 has 15 amino acids. J was trimmed by 4 bases and V by 4 bases; bases with no gene match: 6. CDR3 sequence (DNA): TGTGCCAGCAGCAGAGCGGGAGGGCAGGCAGATACGCAGTATTTT. This sequence encodes CASSRAGGQADTQYF.